These 27 T cell receptor beta chains were sequenced from one sample in a study of human T cells and chemical hapten exposure. TCRdb re-called the RACE reads with MiXCR, one entry per CDR3 protein. The sample shows around 150,000 distinct CDR3 sequences, more than 12% of them seen only once. Regarding time point: patch test 1, 2 weeks after DPC sensitization. Treatment of the sample: therapeutic diphenylcyclopropenone sensitization with weekly scalp DPC. Sample: whole blood, taken in connection with sensitization to the hapten diphenylcyclopropenone (DPC). The origin of the receptors is a woman aged 25 to 39 with alopecia areata. Some clones in this sample may be carry-over from other donors' samples.

The rearrangement joins TRBV4-1 to TRBJ1-4, with D unresolved. V was trimmed by 0 bases and J by 0 bases, leaving 14 bases between them. The CDR3 is 18 residues long. Germline V gene data show CDR1 as MGHRA and CDR2 as YSYEKL. The CDR3 region has the DNA TGCGCCAGCAGCCAAGATGAGGCAGGAGCCACAACTAATGAAAAACTGTTTTTT. Protein sequence: CASSQDEAGATTNEKLFF.

The rearrangement uses TRBV25-1 and TRBJ2-7, with TRBD2 identical over 7 bases. The CDR3 spans 13 residues. Germline trimming cut 2 bases from V and 6 bases from J; bases unmatched to any gene: 4. Per the germline V gene, CDR1 is MGHDK and CDR2 is SYGVNS. The CDR3 is CASSEGGRPEQYF. DNA for the CDR3: TGTGCCAGCAGTGAAGGCGGGAGACCCGAGCAGTACTTC.

This clonotype was found a few times. The gene calls are TRBV6-5 and TRBJ1-3; D not resolved. CDR3 length: 15 amino acids. V was clipped by 5 bases and J by 0 bases, with 11 bases between them. Germline V CDR1 and CDR2: MNHEY, SVGAGI. CDR3 sequence reads: CASSRGVSSGNTIYF. For the CDR3, the DNA is TGTGCCAGCAGTCGAGGAGTTAGCTCTGGAAACACCATATATTTT.

CDR3 DNA sequence: TGTGCCAGTAAGCTAGACTCAACTAATGAAAAACTGTTTTTT. Its translation is CASKLDSTNEKLFF. The chain uses TRBV28 and TRBJ1-4; D is unresolved. V lost 9 bases to trimming and J lost 0 bases, with 11 bases between them. Germline values: CDR1 MDHEN, CDR2 SYDVKM. The CDR3 extends over 14 amino acids. The complete variable domain, with remaining parts taken from reference TRBV28 and TRBJ1-4, reads DVKVTQSSRYLVKRTGEKVFLECVQDMDHENMFWYRQDPGLGLRLIYFSYDVKMKEKGDIPEGYSVSREKKERFSLILESASTNQTSMYLCASKLDSTNEKLFFGSGTQLSVL.

The chain is built from TRBV4-1 and TRBJ2-7; no reliable D call. CDR3 length: 15 amino acids. V was pared by 0 bases and J by 4 bases, with 13 bases between. CDR1 is MGHRA, CDR2 YSYEKL, per germline. The CDR3 here is CASSQELSQRYEQYF. For the CDR3, the DNA is TGCGCCAGCAGCCAAGAACTCTCCCAAAGGTACGAGCAGTACTTC.

As for this clonotype: A read error may be the cause here, since a much bigger clone is one base away. V gene TRBV28 combines with J gene TRBJ1-1, with D maybe TRBD1 (5 bases). The germline gives CDR1 MDHEN, CDR2 SYDVKM. Trimming shortened V by 3 bases and J by 2 bases, and 7 bases separated the two germline ends. This CDR3 region has 13 residues. CDR3 sequence (DNA): TGTGCCAGCAGTTTTGGGGGTAACACTGAAGCTTTCTTT. It specifies CASSFGGNTEAFF.

This clonotype was observed at least ten times. The chain joins TRBV28 to TRBJ2-2, with D possibly TRBD1 on 5 matching bases. Trimming stripped 8 bases from V and 13 bases from J, with 14 bases between. Germline CDR1 is MDHEN and CDR2 is SYDVKM. The CDR3 covers 11 residues. As DNA, the CDR3 is TGTGCCAGCCTTCTAGGGGATCGGCTGTTTTTT. Translating gives CASLLGDRLFF. Complete variable domain (other parts from reference TRBV28 and TRBJ2-2): DVKVTQSSRYLVKRTGEKVFLECVQDMDHENMFWYRQDPGLGLRLIYFSYDVKMKEKGDIPEGYSVSREKKERFSLILESASTNQTSMYLCASLLGDRLFFGEGSRLTVL.

This clonotype was counted only a few times. The chain carries TRBV7-2 and TRBJ2-5; D uncertain. The germline CDR1 and CDR2 sequences are SGHTA and FQGNSA. The CDR3 has 13 residues. The ends were cut back, 1 base at V and 4 bases at J, with 7 bases in the middle. Here the CDR3 reads CASSLVARETQYF. Here the CDR3 DNA reads TGTGCCAGCAGCTTAGTCGCTCGAGAGACCCAGTACTTC.

This rearrangement joins TRBV7-9 to TRBJ2-2; TRBD1 matches at 7 bases. The CDR3 is made up of 17 amino acids. CDR1 is SEHNR, CDR2 FQNEAQ, per germline (reference sequence). V lost 2 bases to trimming and J lost 1 base; unmatched junction nucleotides: 7. CDR3 amino acids: CASSLLPHRGNTGELFF. CDR3 nucleotide sequence: TGTGCCAGCAGCTTACTTCCGCACAGGGGGAACACCGGGGAGCTGTTTTTT.

The rearrangement uses TRBV28 and TRBJ1-1; 8 bases map to TRBD1. The J segment lost 7 bases and the V segment lost 5 bases, leaving 6 bases of the junction unmatched. Per germline, CDR1 MDHEN and CDR2 SYDVKM. There are 13 residues in the CDR3. The CDR3 here is CASSTPTGDEAFF. The CDR3 DNA sequence: TGTGCCAGCAGTACCCCGACAGGGGATGAAGCTTTCTTT.

This chain connects TRBV9 to TRBJ1-1, with D uncertain. The CDR3 has 13 amino acids. The ends were cut back, 3 bases at V and 2 bases at J, with 8 bases in the middle. CDR1 SGDLS and CDR2 YYNGEE come from the germline V gene. As DNA, the CDR3 is TGTGCCAGCAGCGCCCCAGGCAACACTGAAGCTTTCTTT. It specifies CASSAPGNTEAFF.

This clonotype was seen at least ten times. This chain joins TRBV7-9 and TRBJ1-1; 11 bases align to TRBD1. The CDR3 is 19 amino acids. V lost 5 bases to trimming and J lost 0 bases; unmatched junction nucleotides: 14. CDR1 and CDR2 (germline): SEHNR, FQNEAQ (reference sequence). The CDR3 DNA follows: TGTGCCAGCAGCCCAACTGGACAGGGGGCGCGCGGACTGAACACTGAAGCTTTCTTT. This translates into CASSPTGQGARGLNTEAFF.

This chain connects TRBV28 to TRBJ1-2, with D unresolved. V shed 2 bases and J shed 4 bases, with 5 bases lying between them. There are 12 residues in the CDR3. Germline V CDR1 and CDR2: MDHEN, SYDVKM. The DNA for the CDR3 is TGTGCCAGCAGTTTACCTGCCTATGGCTACACCTTC. It is translated as CASSLPAYGYTF.

This chain joins TRBV5-5 and TRBJ2-7; D possibly matches TRBD1 or TRBD2 (6 bases each). V lost 1 base, J lost 3 bases, and 11 bases lay in between. The CDR3 contains 14 residues. Germline V gives CDR1 SGHKS, CDR2 YYEKEE (reference sequence). CDR3 DNA sequence: TGTGCCAGCAGCTTGTGGGGGGCAGGCTACGAGCAGTACTTC. Translated, it gives CASSLWGAGYEQYF.

This clonotype was counted a few times. This chain joins TRBV4-2 and TRBJ1-4; D remains ambiguous. The V gene lost 0 bases and the J gene lost 0 bases, with 8 bases spanning the gap. Per germline, CDR1 LGHNA and CDR2 YNFKEQ. The CDR3 loop spans 16 amino acids. The CDR3 sequence is CASSQDGSATNEKLFF. Written as DNA, the CDR3 is TGTGCCAGCAGCCAAGATGGGTCTGCAACTAATGAAAAACTGTTTTTT.

The chain recombines TRBV12-3 or TRBV12-4 with TRBJ1-3; D is unclear. The length of the CDR3 is 14 residues. Deletions cut 5 bases from V and 3 bases from J, with 11 bases between. For the CDR3, the DNA is TGTGCCAGCAGTCTAAGGGATTTTGGAAACACCATATATTTT. Translated: CASSLRDFGNTIYF.

In its sample, this clonotype was seen many times. The chain carries TRBV7-2 and TRBJ2-5; D not resolved. The germline V and J ends were trimmed by 8 bases and 7 bases, with 20 bases remaining between them. There are 14 residues in the CDR3. Germline V CDR1 and CDR2: SGHTA, FQGNSA. CDR3 residues: CASQKSGPQLTQYF. CDR3 nucleotides: TGTGCCAGCCAGAAGTCGGGCCCACAACTGACCCAGTACTTC. Based on the CDR3 plus reference TRBV7-2 and TRBJ2-5, the full variable domain is GAGVSQSPSNKVTEKGKDVELRCDPISGHTALYWYRQSLGQGLEFLIYFQGNSAPDKSGLPSDRFSAERTGGSVSTLTIQRTQQEDSAVYLCASQKSGPQLTQYFGPGTRLLVL.

In this sample, this clonotype turned up a few times. The chain combines TRBV29-1 with TRBJ1-4, with D maybe TRBD1 (5 bases). The CDR3 has 12 amino acids. The V and J ends lost 4 bases and 5 bases respectively, with 8 bases between them. The germline CDR1 and CDR2 sequences are SQVTM and ANQGSEA. For the CDR3, the DNA is TGCAGCGTTGGCAGGGTGAATGAAAAACTGTTTTTT. Protein sequence: CSVGRVNEKLFF.

V gene TRBV6-6 combines with J gene TRBJ1-6; no clear D gene. The ends were cut back, 5 bases at V and 10 bases at J, with 9 bases in the middle. The CDR3 is 12 residues long. Per the germline V gene, CDR1 is MNHNY and CDR2 is SVGAGI (reference sequence). CDR3 bases: TGTGCCAGCAGTACAATGTTATCACCCCTCCACTTT. It yields the protein CASSTMLSPLHF.

At least ten counts were recorded for this clonotype. V and J are TRBV28 and TRBJ2-3, with 7 positions matching TRBD1. J lost 3 bases, V lost 6 bases, and 9 bases had no gene match. The germline V gene encodes CDR1 MDHEN and CDR2 SYDVKM. CDR3 length: 15 amino acids. The CDR3 is CASSADRARTDTQYF. CDR3 nucleotide sequence: TGTGCCAGCAGCGCCGACAGGGCGAGGACAGATACGCAGTATTTT.

This chain connects TRBV28 to TRBJ1-1, with D uncertain. This CDR3 region has 13 residues. Trimming left V 10 bases short and J 0 bases short, with 12 bases between. The germline CDR1 and CDR2 sequences are MDHEN and SYDVKM. The chain's CDR3 is CAIHDGMNTEAFF. CDR3 nucleotide sequence: TGTGCCATCCACGACGGGATGAACACTGAAGCTTTCTTT.

The sample holds a few counts of this clonotype. The J gene is TRBJ2-1, the V gene TRBV7-2; D possibly corresponds to TRBD2 (5 bases). Trimming took off 3 bases at V and 1 base at J, with 10 bases between the two ends. The CDR3 is made up of 15 amino acids. Germline values: CDR1 SGHTA, CDR2 FQGNSA. The CDR3 DNA reads TGTGCCAGCAGCTTTCGGGGTTTATCCTACAATGAGCAGTTCTTC. Protein sequence: CASSFRGLSYNEQFF.

This chain connects TRBV29-1 to TRBJ2-3, with D tentatively TRBD1 or TRBD2 (6 bases each). The CDR3 totals 12 residues. CDR1 is SQVTM and CDR2 is ANQGSEA in the germline V gene. Trimming removed 0 bases from V and 8 bases from J, with 9 bases in between. The CDR3 DNA is TGCAGCGTTGAAGAAGGGGGAGGTACGCAGTATTTT. This codes for CSVEEGGGTQYF.

The chain combines TRBV7-9 with TRBJ1-1; no clear D gene. The CDR3 contains 13 residues. V shed 1 base and J shed 3 bases, with 6 bases lying between them. Germline CDR1 SEHNR, CDR2 FQNEAQ (reference sequence). The CDR3 DNA reads as TGTGCCAGCAGCTTAGGGGAGTACACTGAAGCTTTCTTT. Translating gives CASSLGEYTEAFF. Together with reference TRBV7-9 and TRBJ1-1, the CDR3 gives the full variable domain: DTGVSQNPRHKITKRGQNVTFRCDPISEHNRLYWYRQTLGQGPEFLTYFQNEAQLEKSRLLSDRFSAERPKGSFSTLEIQRTEQGDSAMYLCASSLGEYTEAFFGQGTRLTVV.

In this sample, this clonotype turned up a few times. The rearrangement links TRBV20-1 to TRBJ2-1; 14 bases are a match to TRBD2. Looked up from germline, CDR1 is DFQATT and CDR2 is SNEGSKA (reference sequence). The CDR3 length is 16 residues. The V gene end was trimmed by 1 base and the J gene end by 10 bases; junction bases not matched to a gene: 9. CDR3 sequence (DNA): TGCAGTGCTAGAGCCCTGACTAGCGGGAGGGTTAAAGAGCAGTTCTTC. Encoded protein: CSARALTSGRVKEQFF.

In its sample, this clonotype was seen many times. The genes are TRBV5-1 and TRBJ1-1, with TRBD1 matching over 9 bases. The CDR3 is 15 amino acids. J gave up 5 bases and V 4 bases, and 9 bases lay outside the gene matches. Germline lookup yields CDR1 SGHRS and CDR2 YFSETQ. CDR3 bases: TGCGCCAGCAGCCCGTCACAGGGGGCGCGGACTGAAGCTTTCTTT. It specifies CASSPSQGARTEAFF.

In its sample, this clonotype was seen a few times. The chain couples TRBV18 to TRBJ2-2, with 8 bases aligning to TRBD2. V dropped 1 base and J dropped 0; count of bases not matched to a gene: 1. Germline loops: CDR1 KGHSH, CDR2 LQKENI. The CDR3 sequence is 16 residues long. CDR3 protein: CASSPLSGANTGELFF. As DNA, the CDR3 is TGTGCCAGCTCACCACTTAGCGGGGCGAACACCGGGGAGCTGTTTTTT.